This T cell receptor beta chain emerged from a study of OX40 agonist ivuxolimab in advanced cancers. Only a few counts were recorded for this clone. Looked up from germline, CDR1 is KGHSH and CDR2 is LQKENI. V shed 1 base and J shed 3 bases, with 16 bases lying between them. The CDR3 contains 17 residues. Assay used: immunoSEQ multiplex PCR; TCRdb lists only in-frame clones, some missing. Counted here are roughly 89,000 clones, roughly 93% occurring once; the ten biggest clones make up less than 0.35%. The source material was CD4+ or CD8+ T cells sorted from blood, sampled in a trial of the OX40 agonist ivuxolimab. This clonotype originated in an adult with an advanced solid tumor such as melanoma, head and neck, liver or kidney cancer. V and J are TRBV18 and TRBJ1-3; D gene unclear. The CDR3 sequence: CASSPLIGALDGNTIYF. Written as DNA, the CDR3 is TGTGCCAGCTCACCACTTATAGGTGCGTTGGATGGAAACACCATATATTTT.